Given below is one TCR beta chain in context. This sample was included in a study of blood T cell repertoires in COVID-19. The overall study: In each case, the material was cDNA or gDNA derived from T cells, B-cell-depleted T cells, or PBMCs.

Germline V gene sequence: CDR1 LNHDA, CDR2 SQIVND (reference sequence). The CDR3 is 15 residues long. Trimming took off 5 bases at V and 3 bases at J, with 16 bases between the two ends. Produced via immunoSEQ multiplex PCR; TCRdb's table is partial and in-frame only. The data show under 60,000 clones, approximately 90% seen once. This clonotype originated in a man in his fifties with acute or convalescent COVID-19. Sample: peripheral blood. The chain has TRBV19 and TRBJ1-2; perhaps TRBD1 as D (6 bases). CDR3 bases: TGTGCCAGTAGTCCCCGAAGGGGGTTGGACTATGGCTACACCTTC. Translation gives CASSPRRGLDYGYTF.